This TCR beta chain is drawn from a study of response to subunit inactivated influenza vaccine listed by TCRdb under 2018. Background on the whole study: Deep quantitative profiling of the T cell receptor repertoire was used in the study to follow responses to a trivalent subunit inactivated influenza vaccine. What the study reported, not specific to this receptor: According to the authors, only a limited number of new T cells may be recruited by each seasonal influenza vaccination.

This clonotype has more than one count but fewer than ten. Its antigen is currently not known. No base quality information exists; no much larger clone differs at one position. The method behind the library was RT-PCR. For sequencing, an Illumina HiSeq 2500 was employed. TCRdb reran the public reads through fastp at Q25 and MiXCR, keeping productive beta chains. Duplicate CDR3 protein sequences are folded into a single record with the most common DNA and genes. This sample has around 540,000 distinct CDR3 sequences in its table, and 12% of those were observed once. The top ten constitute roughly 10% of the sample. Trimming accounts for 2 bases at V and 4 bases at J, while the number of junction bases matched to no gene is 4. The germline V gene yields MGHDK for CDR1 and SYGVNS for CDR2. There are 14 amino acids in the CDR3, from cysteine to phenylalanine inclusive. Of the read, only the CDR3 DNA is kept; its 42 bases are in frame from base 1.

This material consisted of PBMCs from blood, taken on the day of vaccination. This TCR came from a man in his fifties or sixties who received an inactivated influenza vaccine. Donor details come from another sample of the same person, matched by shared clones. The rearranged segments are TRBV25-1 and TRBJ1-2; 7 of the junction bases match TRBD1. The encoded CDR3 is CASSETGAAYGYTF. The nucleotide sequence reads as follows: TGTGCCAGCAGTGAAACAGGGGCCGCCTATGGCTACACCTTC.